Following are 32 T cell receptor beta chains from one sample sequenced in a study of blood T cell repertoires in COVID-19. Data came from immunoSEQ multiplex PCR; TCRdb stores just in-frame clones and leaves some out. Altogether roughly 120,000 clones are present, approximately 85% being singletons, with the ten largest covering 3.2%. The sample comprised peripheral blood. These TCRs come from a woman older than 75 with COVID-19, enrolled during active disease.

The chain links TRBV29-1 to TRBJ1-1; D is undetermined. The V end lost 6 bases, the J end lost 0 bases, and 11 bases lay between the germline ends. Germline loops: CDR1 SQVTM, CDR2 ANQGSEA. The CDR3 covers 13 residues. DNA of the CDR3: TGCAGCGTAGCCAAGCGCCTGAACACTGAAGCTTTCTTT. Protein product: CSVAKRLNTEAFF.

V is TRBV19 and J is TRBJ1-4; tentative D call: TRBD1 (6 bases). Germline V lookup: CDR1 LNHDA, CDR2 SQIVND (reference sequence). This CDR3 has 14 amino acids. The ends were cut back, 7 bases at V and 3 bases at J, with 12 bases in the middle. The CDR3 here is CASKPGAANEKLFF. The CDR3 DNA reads TGTGCCAGTAAACCAGGGGCAGCTAATGAAAAACTGTTTTTT.

The CDR3 region is CSVASSRAEAFF. The CDR3, as DNA: TGCAGCGTTGCCTCTAGTCGGGCTGAAGCTTTCTTT. The chain employs TRBV29-1 and TRBJ1-1; D not certain. Germline V CDR1 and CDR2: SQVTM, ANQGSEA. Deletions cut 4 bases from V and 6 bases from J, with 12 bases between. This CDR3 has 12 residues.

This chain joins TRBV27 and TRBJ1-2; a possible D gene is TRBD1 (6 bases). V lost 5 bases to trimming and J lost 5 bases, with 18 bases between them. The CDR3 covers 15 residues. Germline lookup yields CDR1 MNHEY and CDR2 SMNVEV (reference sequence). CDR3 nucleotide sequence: TGTGCCAGCAGTCGATCTCAGGGGCCAACTTATGGCTACACCTTC. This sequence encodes CASSRSQGPTYGYTF.

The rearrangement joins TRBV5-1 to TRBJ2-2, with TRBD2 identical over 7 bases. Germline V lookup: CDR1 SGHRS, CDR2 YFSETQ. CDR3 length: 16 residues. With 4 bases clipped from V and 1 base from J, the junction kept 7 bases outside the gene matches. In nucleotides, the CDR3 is TGCGCCAGCAGCCAGACTAGCCGAGGGAACACCGGGGAGCTGTTTTTT. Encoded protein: CASSQTSRGNTGELFF.

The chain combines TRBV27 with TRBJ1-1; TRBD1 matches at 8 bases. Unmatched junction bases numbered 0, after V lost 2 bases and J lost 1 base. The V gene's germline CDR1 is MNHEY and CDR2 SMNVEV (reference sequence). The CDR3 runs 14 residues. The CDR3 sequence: CASSLGQGNTEAFF. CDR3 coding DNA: TGTGCCAGCAGTTTAGGACAGGGGAACACTGAAGCTTTCTTT.

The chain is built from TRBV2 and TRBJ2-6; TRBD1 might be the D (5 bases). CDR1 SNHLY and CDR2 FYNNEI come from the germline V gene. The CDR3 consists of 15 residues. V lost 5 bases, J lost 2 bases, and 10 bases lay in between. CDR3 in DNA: TGTGCCAGCAGTCTACGGACACCTGGGGCCAACGTCCTGACTTTC. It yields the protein CASSLRTPGANVLTF.

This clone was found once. This chain's CDR3 is CASSQEYGMTGPKNIQYF. The CDR3 region has the DNA TGCGCCAGCAGCCAAGAATATGGAATGACAGGGCCCAAAAACATTCAGTACTTC. This chain links TRBV4-3 with TRBJ2-4, with 7 nucleotides matching TRBD1. The V gene end was trimmed by 0 bases and the J gene end by 2 bases; junction bases not matched to a gene: 10. CDR3 length: 18 amino acids. Looked up from germline, CDR1 is LGHNA and CDR2 is YSLEER.

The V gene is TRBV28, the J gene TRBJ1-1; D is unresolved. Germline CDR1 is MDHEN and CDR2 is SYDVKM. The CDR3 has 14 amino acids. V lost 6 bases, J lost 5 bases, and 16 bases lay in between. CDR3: CASSLPLKQTEAFF. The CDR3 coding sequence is TGTGCCAGCAGCCTTCCCCTGAAGCAAACTGAAGCTTTCTTT. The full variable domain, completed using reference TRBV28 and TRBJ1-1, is DVKVTQSSRYLVKRTGEKVFLECVQDMDHENMFWYRQDPGLGLRLIYFSYDVKMKEKGDIPEGYSVSREKKERFSLILESASTNQTSMYLCASSLPLKQTEAFFGQGTRLTVV.

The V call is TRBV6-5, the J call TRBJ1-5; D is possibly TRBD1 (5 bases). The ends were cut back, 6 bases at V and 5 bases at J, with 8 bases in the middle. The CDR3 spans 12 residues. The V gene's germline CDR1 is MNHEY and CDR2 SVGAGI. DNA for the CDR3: TGTGCCAGCAGAGACAGCGATCAGCCCCAGCATTTT. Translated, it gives CASRDSDQPQHF.

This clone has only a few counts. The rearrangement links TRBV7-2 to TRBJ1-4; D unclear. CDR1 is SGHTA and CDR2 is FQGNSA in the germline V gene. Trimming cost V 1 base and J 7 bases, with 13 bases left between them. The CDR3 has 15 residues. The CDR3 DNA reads TGTGCCAGCAGCTTAGTGGGGAGGGATAGTGAAAAACTGTTTTTT. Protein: CASSLVGRDSEKLFF.

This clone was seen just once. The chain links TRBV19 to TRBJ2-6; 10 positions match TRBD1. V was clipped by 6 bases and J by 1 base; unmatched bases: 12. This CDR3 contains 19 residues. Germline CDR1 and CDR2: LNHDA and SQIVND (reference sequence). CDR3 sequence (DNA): TGTGCCAGTAGCCGGACGACCGGGACAGGGGCTTCTGGGGCCAACGTCCTGACTTTC. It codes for CASSRTTGTGASGANVLTF.

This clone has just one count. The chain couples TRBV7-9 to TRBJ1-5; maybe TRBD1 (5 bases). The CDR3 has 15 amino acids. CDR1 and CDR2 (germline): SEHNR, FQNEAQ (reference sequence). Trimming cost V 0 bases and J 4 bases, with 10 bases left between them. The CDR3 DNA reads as TGTGCCAGCAGCTTAGCCGGAGACAGAAATCAGCCCCAGCATTTT. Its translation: CASSLAGDRNQPQHF.

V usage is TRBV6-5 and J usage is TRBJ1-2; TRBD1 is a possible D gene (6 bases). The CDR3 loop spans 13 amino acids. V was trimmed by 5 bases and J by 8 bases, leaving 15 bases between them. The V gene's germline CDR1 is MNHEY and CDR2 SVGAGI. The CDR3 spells CASSREGETGYTF. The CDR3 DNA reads TGTGCCAGCAGTCGCGAGGGGGAAACAGGCTACACCTTC.

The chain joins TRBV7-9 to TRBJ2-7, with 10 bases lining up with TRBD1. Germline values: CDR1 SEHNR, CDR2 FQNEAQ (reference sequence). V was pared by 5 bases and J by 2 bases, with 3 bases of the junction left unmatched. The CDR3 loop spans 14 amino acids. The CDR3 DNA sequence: TGTGCCAGCAGCCCGGGACAGGGGACCTACGAGCAGTACTTC. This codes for CASSPGQGTYEQYF. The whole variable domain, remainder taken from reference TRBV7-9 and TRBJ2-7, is DTGVSQNPRHKITKRGQNVTFRCDPISEHNRLYWYRQTLGQGPEFLTYFQNEAQLEKSRLLSDRFSAERPKGSFSTLEIQRTEQGDSAMYLCASSPGQGTYEQYFGPGTRLTVT.

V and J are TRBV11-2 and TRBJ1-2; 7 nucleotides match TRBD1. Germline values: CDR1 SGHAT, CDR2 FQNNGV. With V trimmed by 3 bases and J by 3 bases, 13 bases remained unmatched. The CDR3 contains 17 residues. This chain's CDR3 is CASSFLSTGWGDYGYTF. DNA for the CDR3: TGTGCCAGCAGCTTCCTATCGACAGGGTGGGGGGACTATGGCTACACCTTC.

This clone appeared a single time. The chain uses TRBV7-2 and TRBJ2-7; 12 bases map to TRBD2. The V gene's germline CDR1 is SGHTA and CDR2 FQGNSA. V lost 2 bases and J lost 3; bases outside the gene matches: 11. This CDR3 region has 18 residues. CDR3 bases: TGTGCCAGCAGCTTAAAACCCCCTAGCGGGAGGGGACGCTACGAGCAGTACTTC. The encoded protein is CASSLKPPSGRGRYEQYF.

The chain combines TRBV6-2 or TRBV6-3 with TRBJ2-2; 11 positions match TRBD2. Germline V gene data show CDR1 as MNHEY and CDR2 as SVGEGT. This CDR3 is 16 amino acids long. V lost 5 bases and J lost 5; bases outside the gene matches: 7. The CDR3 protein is CASSRARTSGTGELFF. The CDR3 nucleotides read TGTGCCAGCAGTAGAGCTCGGACTAGCGGGACCGGGGAGCTGTTTTTT.

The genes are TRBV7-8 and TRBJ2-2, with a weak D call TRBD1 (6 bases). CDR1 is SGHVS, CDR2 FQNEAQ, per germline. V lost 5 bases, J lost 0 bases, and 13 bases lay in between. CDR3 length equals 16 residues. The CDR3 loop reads CASSQGHSANTGELFF. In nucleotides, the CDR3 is TGTGCCAGCAGCCAGGGACATAGCGCGAACACCGGGGAGCTGTTTTTT.

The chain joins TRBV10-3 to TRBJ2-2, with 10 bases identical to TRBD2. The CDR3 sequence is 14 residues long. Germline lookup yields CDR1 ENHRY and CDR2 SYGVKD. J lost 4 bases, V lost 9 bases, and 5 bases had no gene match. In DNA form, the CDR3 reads TGTGCCATAAAAGGACTAGCGGTCACCGGGGAGCTGTTTTTT. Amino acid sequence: CAIKGLAVTGELFF.

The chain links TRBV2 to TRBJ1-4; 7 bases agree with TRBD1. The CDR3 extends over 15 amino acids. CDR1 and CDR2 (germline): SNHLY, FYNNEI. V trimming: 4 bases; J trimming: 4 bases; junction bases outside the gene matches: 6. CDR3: CASSATGASNEKLFF. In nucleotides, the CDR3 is TGTGCCAGCAGTGCTACAGGGGCCAGTAATGAAAAACTGTTTTTT.

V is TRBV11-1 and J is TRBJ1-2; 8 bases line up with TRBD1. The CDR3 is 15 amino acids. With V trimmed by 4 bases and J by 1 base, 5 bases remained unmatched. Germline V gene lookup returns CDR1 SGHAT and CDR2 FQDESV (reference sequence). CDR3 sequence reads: CASSSGQEINYGYTF. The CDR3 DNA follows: TGTGCCAGCAGCTCGGGACAGGAGATTAACTATGGCTACACCTTC.

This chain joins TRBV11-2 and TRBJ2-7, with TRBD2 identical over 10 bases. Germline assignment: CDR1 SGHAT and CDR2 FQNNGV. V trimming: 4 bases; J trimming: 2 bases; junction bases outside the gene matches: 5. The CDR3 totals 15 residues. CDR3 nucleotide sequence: TGTGCCAGCAGCTCGACAGCGGGAGGGCCCTACGAGCAGTACTTC. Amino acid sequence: CASSSTAGGPYEQYF.

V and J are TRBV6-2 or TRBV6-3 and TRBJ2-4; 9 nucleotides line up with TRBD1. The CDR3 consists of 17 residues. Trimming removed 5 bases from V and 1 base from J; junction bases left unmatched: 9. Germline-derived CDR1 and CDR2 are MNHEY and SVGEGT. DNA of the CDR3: TGTGCCAGCAGTCCGCACCGGACAGGGGCGGCCAAAAACATTCAGTACTTC. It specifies CASSPHRTGAAKNIQYF.

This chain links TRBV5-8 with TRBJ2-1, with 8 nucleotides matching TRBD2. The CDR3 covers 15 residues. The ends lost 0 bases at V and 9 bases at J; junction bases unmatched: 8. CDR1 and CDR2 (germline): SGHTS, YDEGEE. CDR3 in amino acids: CASSLAAGRAFEQFF. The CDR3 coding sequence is TGTGCCAGCAGCTTGGCGGCCGGGAGGGCTTTTGAGCAGTTCTTC.

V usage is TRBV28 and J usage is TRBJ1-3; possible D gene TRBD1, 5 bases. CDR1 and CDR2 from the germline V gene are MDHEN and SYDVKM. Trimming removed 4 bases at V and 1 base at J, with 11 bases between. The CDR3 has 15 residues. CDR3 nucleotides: TGTGCCAGCAGTTCGGGGGTGATATCTGGAAACACCATATATTTT. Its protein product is CASSSGVISGNTIYF.

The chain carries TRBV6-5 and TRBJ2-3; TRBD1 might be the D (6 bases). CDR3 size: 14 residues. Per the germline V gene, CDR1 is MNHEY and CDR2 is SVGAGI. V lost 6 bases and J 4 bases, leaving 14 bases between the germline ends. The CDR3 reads CASRLQGASDTQYF. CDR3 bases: TGTGCCAGCAGACTACAGGGCGCTTCAGATACGCAGTATTTT.

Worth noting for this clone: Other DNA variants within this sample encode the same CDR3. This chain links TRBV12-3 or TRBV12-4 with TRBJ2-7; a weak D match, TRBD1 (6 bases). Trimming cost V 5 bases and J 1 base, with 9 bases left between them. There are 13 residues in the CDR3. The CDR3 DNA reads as TGTGCCAGCAGTCTCGGACAGTCCTACGAGCAGTACTTC. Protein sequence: CASSLGQSYEQYF.

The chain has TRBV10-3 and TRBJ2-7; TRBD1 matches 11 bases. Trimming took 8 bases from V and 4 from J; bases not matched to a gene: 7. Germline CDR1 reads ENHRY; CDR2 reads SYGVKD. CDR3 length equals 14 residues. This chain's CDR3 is CAIGGQGASYEQYF. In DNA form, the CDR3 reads TGTGCCATCGGTGGACAGGGGGCTTCATACGAGCAGTACTTC.

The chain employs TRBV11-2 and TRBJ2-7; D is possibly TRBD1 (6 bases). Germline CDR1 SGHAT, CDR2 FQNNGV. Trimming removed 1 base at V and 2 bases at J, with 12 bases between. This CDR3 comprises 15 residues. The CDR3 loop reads CASSLGESGAYEQYF. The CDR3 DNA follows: TGTGCCAGCAGCTTAGGCGAATCAGGGGCCTACGAGCAGTACTTC.

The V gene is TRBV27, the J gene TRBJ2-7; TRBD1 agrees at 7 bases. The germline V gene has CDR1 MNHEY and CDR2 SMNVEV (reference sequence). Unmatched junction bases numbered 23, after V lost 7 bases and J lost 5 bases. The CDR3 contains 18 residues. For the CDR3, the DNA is TGTGCCAGCAAGTCATCGCCCCAGGAAGGGACAGCAACCCACGAGCAGTACTTC. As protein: CASKSSPQEGTATHEQYF.

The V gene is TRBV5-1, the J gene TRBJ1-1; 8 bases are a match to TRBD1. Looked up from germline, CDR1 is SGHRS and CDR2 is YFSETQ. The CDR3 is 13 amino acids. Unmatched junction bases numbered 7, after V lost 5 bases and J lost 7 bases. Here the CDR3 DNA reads TGCGCCAGCAGTCAGGACAGGGCTGGTGAAGCTTTCTTT. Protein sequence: CASSQDRAGEAFF.